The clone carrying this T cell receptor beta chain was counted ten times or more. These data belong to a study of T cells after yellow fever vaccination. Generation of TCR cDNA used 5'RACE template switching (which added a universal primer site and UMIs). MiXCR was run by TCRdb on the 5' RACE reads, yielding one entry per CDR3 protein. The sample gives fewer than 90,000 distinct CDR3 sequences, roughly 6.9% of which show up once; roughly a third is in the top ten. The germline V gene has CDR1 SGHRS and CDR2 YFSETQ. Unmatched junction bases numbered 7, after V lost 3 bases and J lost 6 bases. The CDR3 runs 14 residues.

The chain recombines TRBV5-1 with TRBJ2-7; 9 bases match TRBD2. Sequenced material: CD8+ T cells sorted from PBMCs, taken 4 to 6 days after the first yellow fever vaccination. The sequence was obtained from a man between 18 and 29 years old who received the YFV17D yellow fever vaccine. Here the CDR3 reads CASSWRGGDSEQYF. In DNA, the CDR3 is TGCGCCAGCAGCTGGCGGGGGGGTGATTCCGAGCAGTACTTC.